These 16 T cell receptor beta chains share one sample of origin, sequenced in a study of CD8 T cells in Susac syndrome. The RNA, roughly 0.45 to 1 ug, was put through reverse transcription using random hexamers. Using its own MiXCR run on the immunoSEQ multiplex PCR reads, TCRdb lists one record per CDR3 protein. The data contain 120,000 or so distinct CDR3 sequences, around 95% of them singletons. Sample: CD8+ T cells from PBMCs. The source of these receptors is a human donor with Susac syndrome.

This rearrangement joins TRBV5-6 to TRBJ2-3; D perhaps matches TRBD1 (7 bases). CDR1 and CDR2 (germline): SGHDT, YYEEEE. V was pared by 4 bases and J by 4 bases, with 16 bases between. CDR3 length equals 15 residues. The CDR3 DNA sequence: TGTGCCAGCAGCCCGGAGGCCAGGGGGGCAGATACGCAGTATTTT. Protein: CASSPEARGADTQYF.

This chain uses TRBV6-4 with TRBJ1-5; 7 bases match TRBD1. The CDR3 is 17 residues long. Germline CDR1 reads MRHNA; CDR2 reads SNTAGT. V shed 3 bases, J shed 1 base, and the junction held 9 bases outside the gene matches. The CDR3 region is CASSEEQGYRSNQPQHF. In DNA form, the CDR3 reads TGTGCCAGCAGTGAGGAACAGGGGTATCGGAGCAATCAGCCCCAGCATTTT.

This clonotype was seen once. The chain has TRBV9 and TRBJ2-7; D gene ambiguous. Germline assignment: CDR1 SGDLS and CDR2 YYNGEE. Between the trimmed V and J ends, which lost 0 bases and 0 bases, there was a span of 7 bases. CDR3 length equals 14 residues. In nucleotides, the CDR3 is TGTGCCAGCAGCGTAGTAGGCACCTCCTACGAGCAGTACTTC. Translating it yields CASSVVGTSYEQYF.

This clonotype was counted once. V gene TRBV10-3 combines with J gene TRBJ2-1; the match to TRBD2 covers 8 bases. The CDR3 sequence is 16 residues long. Germline CDR1 ENHRY, CDR2 SYGVKD. The V segment lost 3 bases and the J segment 1 base; nucleotides outside the gene matches: 5. The CDR3, as DNA: TGTGCCATCAGTGATAGAGCGGGGGATTCCTACAATGAGCAGTTCTTC. It is translated as CAISDRAGDSYNEQFF.

J is TRBJ2-7 and V is TRBV7-8, with a possible D match to TRBD2 (6 bases). CDR3 length: 16 residues. Germline V gives CDR1 SGHVS, CDR2 FQNEAQ. Trimming took off 1 base at V and 2 bases at J, with 15 bases between the two ends. CDR3 nucleotides: TGTGCCAGCAGCTTAGGTGTGGGGGGAGGCCCCTACGAGCAGTACTTC. Its translation is CASSLGVGGGPYEQYF.

The chain couples TRBV7-9 to TRBJ2-7; 9 bases are a match to TRBD2. CDR1 SEHNR and CDR2 FQNEAQ come from the germline V gene (reference sequence). V was clipped by 5 bases and J by 2 bases; unmatched bases: 4. This CDR3 is built from 14 residues. The CDR3 region is CASSQTSGAYEQYF. DNA for the CDR3: TGTGCCAGCAGCCAGACTAGCGGAGCCTACGAGCAGTACTTC.

J is TRBJ1-4 and V is TRBV5-1; D is unclear. The V gene's germline CDR1 is SGHRS and CDR2 YFSETQ. This CDR3 has 14 amino acids. Trimming cost V 0 bases and J 3 bases, with 6 bases left between them. The CDR3 spells CASSLEGPNEKLFF. The CDR3, as DNA: TGCGCCAGCAGCTTGGAAGGTCCTAATGAAAAACTGTTTTTT.

The CDR3 nucleotides read TGCAGCGTTGATGTGGGCTCCTACGAGCAGTACTTC. Amino acids: CSVDVGSYEQYF. This sequence joins TRBV29-1 and TRBJ2-7, with D unclear. Germline V gene data show CDR1 as SQVTM and CDR2 as ANQGSEA. The CDR3 is 12 residues long. V shed 3 bases and J shed 0 bases, with 6 bases lying between them.

The chain links TRBV2 to TRBJ2-1; 9 bases line up with TRBD2. The CDR3 length is 15 residues. Germline CDR1 SNHLY, CDR2 FYNNEI. After removal of 1 base from V and 4 bases from J, the junction contained 2 bases not matched to a gene. The DNA of the CDR3 is TGTGCCAGCAGTGAAGGACTAGCGGTTTACAATGAGCAGTTCTTC. Translation gives CASSEGLAVYNEQFF.

The J gene is TRBJ2-2, the V gene TRBV19; TRBD2 aligns across 7 bases. The CDR3 extends over 13 amino acids. The V segment lost 3 bases and the J segment 6 bases; nucleotides outside the gene matches: 1. Looked up from germline, CDR1 is LNHDA and CDR2 is SQIVND (reference sequence). CDR3 protein: CASSIAGAGELFF. The DNA of the CDR3 is TGTGCCAGTAGTATCGCGGGGGCCGGGGAGCTGTTTTTT.

The genes are TRBV4-1 and TRBJ2-3, with D uncertain. The CDR3 consists of 13 residues. From germline, CDR1 is MGHRA and CDR2 YSYEKL. The V end was cut by 1 base, the J end by 5 bases, with 7 bases between. The CDR3 bases are TGCGCCAGCAGCCAAGTCCTCGAAGATACGCAGTATTTT. Translation: CASSQVLEDTQYF.

The rearrangement links TRBV20-1 to TRBJ2-2; perhaps TRBD1 as D (5 bases). CDR1 is DFQATT, CDR2 SNEGSKA, per germline (reference sequence). Trimming took 3 bases from V and 7 from J, leaving 18 bases between them. This CDR3 has 15 residues. The CDR3 here is CSASSRDSYDGELFF. The CDR3 bases are TGCAGTGCTAGTTCCAGGGATAGTTATGACGGGGAGCTGTTTTTT.

The genes are TRBV18 and TRBJ2-3; D not certain. This CDR3 contains 15 residues. Trimming cost V 2 bases and J 0 bases, with 9 bases left between them. CDR1 and CDR2 from the germline V gene are KGHSH and LQKENI. CDR3 residues: CASSPSGTSTDTQYF. As DNA, the CDR3 is TGTGCCAGCTCACCATCTGGTACTAGCACAGATACGCAGTATTTT.

The chain has TRBV12-3 or TRBV12-4 and TRBJ2-1; 9 positions match TRBD2. V trimming: 5 bases; J trimming: 0 bases; junction bases outside the gene matches: 17. The CDR3 is 20 residues long. The CDR3 sequence: CASSPRGGLAGSSSYNEQFF. For the CDR3, the DNA is TGTGCCAGCAGTCCCCGGGGAGGCCTAGCGGGGTCTAGCTCCTACAATGAGCAGTTCTTC.

V is TRBV20-1 and J is TRBJ2-2; 8 bases are shared with TRBD1. Germline V gene lookup returns CDR1 DFQATT and CDR2 SNEGSKA (reference sequence). V lost 5 bases to trimming and J lost 3 bases; unmatched junction nucleotides: 5. The CDR3 has 14 residues. CDR3 sequence: CSAPGTGDTGELFF. DNA of the CDR3: TGCAGTGCTCCCGGGACAGGAGACACCGGGGAGCTGTTTTTT.

The chain links TRBV19 to TRBJ1-1; D is possibly TRBD1 (5 bases). Germline V lookup: CDR1 LNHDA, CDR2 SQIVND (reference sequence). V lost 1 base to trimming and J lost 7 bases, with 10 bases between them. CDR3 length: 13 residues. The CDR3 region is CASSIVPGNEAFF. The CDR3 nucleotides are TGTGCCAGTAGTATAGTCCCAGGGAATGAAGCTTTCTTT.